The 21 T cell receptor beta chains given below trace back to one sample, sequenced in a study of T cell changes during pregnancy in multiple sclerosis. Sequenced by immunoSEQ multiplex PCR; TCRdb stores in-frame clones only, minus some. The top ten hold roughly 0.7% of the sample, which has about 44,000 clones, 80% to 95% seen once. Source: CD4+ T cells from peripheral blood mononuclear cells, taken in the first trimester of pregnancy. The receptors derive from a female donor with multiple sclerosis, enrolled in a pregnancy study.

The J gene is TRBJ2-5, the V gene TRBV5-1; D perhaps matches TRBD1 (6 bases). The CDR3 contains 14 residues. Germline V gene data show CDR1 as SGHRS and CDR2 as YFSETQ. V was cut by 4 bases and J by 3 bases, with 13 bases left in between. CDR3 protein: CASSVGGGKETQYF. CDR3 sequence (DNA): TGCGCCAGCAGCGTGGGTGGGGGCAAAGAGACCCAGTACTTC.

V is TRBV18 and J is TRBJ2-7; no clear D. Trimming removed 3 bases at V and 4 bases at J, with 7 bases between. Germline lookup yields CDR1 KGHSH and CDR2 LQKENI. The CDR3 totals 12 residues. Written as DNA, the CDR3 is TGTGCCAGCTCACCTAACGGTTACGAGCAGTACTTC. It encodes CASSPNGYEQYF.

This clone appeared a single time. This sequence joins TRBV5-1 and TRBJ2-3; 12 nucleotides agree with TRBD2. Germline trimming cut 4 bases from V and 1 base from J; bases unmatched to any gene: 4. Germline V gene lookup returns CDR1 SGHRS and CDR2 YFSETQ. The CDR3 spans 16 residues. CDR3: CASSLGLAGRTDTQYF. The CDR3 region has the DNA TGCGCCAGCAGCCTAGGACTAGCGGGACGCACAGATACGCAGTATTTT.

The chain joins TRBV29-1 to TRBJ2-7; 13 bases match TRBD2. The germline V gene has CDR1 SQVTM and CDR2 ANQGSEA. This CDR3 region has 14 residues. The trim removed 2 bases at V and 6 bases at J, leaving 4 bases unmatched. The CDR3 region is CSVERLAGGSEQYF. CDR3 in DNA: TGCAGCGTTGAACGACTAGCGGGAGGTTCCGAGCAGTACTTC.

The rearrangement uses TRBV6-1 and TRBJ2-4; 11 bases match TRBD1. Germline loops: CDR1 MNHNS, CDR2 SASEGT. J gave up 15 bases and V 1 base, and 11 bases lay outside the gene matches. This CDR3 has 15 residues. The CDR3 loop is CASSEGDRGFLFGYF. CDR3 sequence (DNA): TGTGCCAGCAGTGAAGGGGACAGGGGGTTCCTTTTTGGGTACTTC.

This chain connects TRBV9 to TRBJ2-3; D unclear. V gave up 0 bases and J gave up 0 bases, with 8 bases separating them. Germline assignment: CDR1 SGDLS and CDR2 YYNGEE. The CDR3 extends over 15 amino acids. Here the CDR3 reads CASSVVPLSTDTQYF. CDR3 DNA sequence: TGTGCCAGCAGCGTAGTCCCCCTTAGCACAGATACGCAGTATTTT.

The J gene is TRBJ1-2, the V gene TRBV19; perhaps TRBD1 as D (6 bases). V was cut by 8 bases and J by 8 bases, with 15 bases left in between. Germline V CDR1 and CDR2: LNHDA, SQIVND (reference sequence). The CDR3 extends over 12 amino acids. CDR3 DNA: TGTGCCAGTGCCACAGGGTTGCAAGGCTACACCTTC. It is translated as CASATGLQGYTF. Variable domain in full (rest from reference TRBV19 and TRBJ1-2): DGGITQSPKYLFRKEGQNVTLSCEQNLNHDAMYWYRQDPGQGLRLIYYSQIVNDFQKGDIAEGYSVSREKKESFPLTVTSAQKNPTAFYLCASATGLQGYTFGSGTRLTVV.

V gene TRBV28 combines with J gene TRBJ1-2; D not resolved. CDR1 MDHEN and CDR2 SYDVKM come from the germline V gene. V shed 2 bases and J shed 7 bases, with 11 bases lying between them. CDR3 length: 13 amino acids. The CDR3 nucleotides read TGTGCCAGCAGTTTAGGAGGGCAGTTTGGCTACACCTTC. Protein sequence: CASSLGGQFGYTF.

The chain combines TRBV5-1 with TRBJ2-2, with a weak D call TRBD2 (5 bases). This CDR3 contains 13 residues. Germline V gene data show CDR1 as SGHRS and CDR2 as YFSETQ. The V gene lost 7 bases and the J gene lost 1 base, with 8 bases spanning the gap. This chain's CDR3 is CASSGGNTGELFF. The CDR3 DNA is TGCGCCAGCTCTGGAGGGAACACCGGGGAGCTGTTTTTT.

The gene calls are TRBV6-1 and TRBJ2-5; the match to TRBD2 covers 10 bases. The end of the DNA is better explained by TRBJ2-7, so the J call may be wrong. This CDR3 has 14 residues. The V gene's germline CDR1 is MNHNS and CDR2 SASEGT. CDR3 in amino acids: CASTRLAGPYEQYF. The CDR3 region has the DNA TGTGCCAGCACGAGACTAGCGGGCCCCTACGAGCAGTACTTC.

The V gene is TRBV28, the J gene TRBJ2-1, with 10 bases matching TRBD1. V lost 4 bases to trimming and J lost 4 bases; unmatched junction nucleotides: 25. Germline values: CDR1 MDHEN, CDR2 SYDVKM. The CDR3 consists of 22 residues. CDR3 sequence: CASSSFTTGTGVVAGLYNEQFF. CDR3 in DNA: TGTGCCAGCAGTTCCTTCACCACCGGGACAGGGGTTGTCGCGGGTTTGTACAATGAGCAGTTCTTC.

The CDR3 DNA sequence: TGTGCAAGTCGCTTAGCGATCGGGACAGGGTACCACGAGCAGTACTTC. Amino acids: CASRLAIGTGYHEQYF. The genes are TRBV12-2 and TRBJ2-7; the table's D call of TRBD1 was not tested on the DNA. TRBV12-2 is recorded as a pseudogene. The CDR3 extends over 16 amino acids.

The J gene is TRBJ2-3, the V gene TRBV9; no definite D call. Trimming cost V 2 bases and J 1 base, with 8 bases left between them. The CDR3 is 14 residues long. The germline CDR1 and CDR2 sequences are SGDLS and YYNGEE. The CDR3 nucleotides are TGTGCCAGCAGCGTGGAGACGGGCACAGATACGCAGTATTTT. Translated: CASSVETGTDTQYF.

The rearrangement uses TRBV19 and TRBJ2-5; the match to TRBD1 covers 8 bases. Germline lookup yields CDR1 LNHDA and CDR2 SQIVND (reference sequence). Trimming cost V 3 bases and J 4 bases; bases outside gene matches: 7. This CDR3 region has 15 residues. CDR3 nucleotides: TGTGCCAGTAGTATTAGGCAGGGGGCTCGAGAGACCCAGTACTTC. This codes for CASSIRQGARETQYF.

The genes are TRBV28 and TRBJ1-1, with D maybe TRBD1 (5 bases). CDR3 length: 12 residues. Germline V gives CDR1 MDHEN, CDR2 SYDVKM. V lost 6 bases, J lost 9 bases, and 14 bases lay in between. This CDR3 is CASSMKGWQAFF. The CDR3 DNA sequence: TGTGCCAGCAGCATGAAGGGGTGGCAAGCTTTCTTT. Full variable domain (rest looked up from reference TRBV28 and TRBJ1-1): DVKVTQSSRYLVKRTGEKVFLECVQDMDHENMFWYRQDPGLGLRLIYFSYDVKMKEKGDIPEGYSVSREKKERFSLILESASTNQTSMYLCASSMKGWQAFFGQGTRLTVV.

The chain uses TRBV9 and TRBJ1-5; D is possibly TRBD1 (5 bases). V lost 3 bases and J 0 bases, leaving 10 bases between the germline ends. The length of the CDR3 is 15 residues. CDR1 is SGDLS, CDR2 YYNGEE, per germline. CDR3 in DNA: TGTGCCAGCAGCGCGACAGCATATAGCAATCAGCCCCAGCATTTT. It is translated as CASSATAYSNQPQHF. Based on the CDR3 plus reference TRBV9 and TRBJ1-5, the full variable domain is DSGVTQTPKHLITATGQRVTLRCSPRSGDLSVYWYQQSLDQGLQFLIQYYNGEERAKGNILERFSAQQFPDLHSELNLSSLELGDSALYFCASSATAYSNQPQHFGDGTRLSIL.

The rearrangement uses TRBV6-4 and TRBJ2-2, with D possibly matching TRBD2 (6 bases). The CDR3 totals 13 residues. Trimming took off 4 bases at V and 6 bases at J, with 9 bases between the two ends. Germline V gene sequence: CDR1 MRHNA, CDR2 SNTAGT. The CDR3 DNA follows: TGTGCCAGCAGTGTCGGGAGATCCGGGGAGCTGTTTTTT. Encoded protein: CASSVGRSGELFF.

The chain combines TRBV5-6 with TRBJ2-7; 11 bases match TRBD2. CDR1 and CDR2 (germline): SGHDT, YYEEEE. J was trimmed by 3 bases and V by 4 bases; bases with no gene match: 12. The CDR3 runs to 17 residues. The CDR3 DNA reads TGTGCCAGCAGCGTCACCAGGGGGACTAGCGGTATCTACGAGCAGTACTTC. Translated, it gives CASSVTRGTSGIYEQYF.

The rearrangement links TRBV19 to TRBJ2-7; 7 nucleotides line up with TRBD2. This CDR3 is 14 amino acids long. The trim removed 7 bases at V and 4 bases at J, leaving 10 bases unmatched. Germline values: CDR1 LNHDA, CDR2 SQIVND (reference sequence). In DNA, the CDR3 is TGTGCCAGTAACAAAGGACTAGGGAAGTACGAGCAGTACTTC. Its translation is CASNKGLGKYEQYF.

V and J are TRBV30 and TRBJ1-1, with D perhaps matching TRBD1 (5 bases). The V and J ends lost 5 bases and 0 bases respectively, with 7 bases between them. The CDR3 extends over 12 amino acids. The germline CDR1 and CDR2 sequences are GTSNPN and SVGIG (reference sequence). The CDR3 here is CAWRQLNTEAFF. The CDR3 DNA follows: TGTGCCTGGCGACAGCTGAACACTGAAGCTTTCTTT.

The rearrangement joins TRBV5-1 to TRBJ2-1; 8 bases match TRBD1. The V segment lost 4 bases and the J segment 0 bases; nucleotides outside the gene matches: 9. The CDR3 spans 17 residues. Looked up from germline, CDR1 is SGHRS and CDR2 is YFSETQ. The CDR3 loop reads CASSNRRGLSSYNEQFF. In DNA, the CDR3 is TGCGCCAGCAGCAACCGCAGGGGGCTAAGCTCCTACAATGAGCAGTTCTTC. The whole variable domain, filled in from reference TRBV5-1 and TRBJ2-1, reads KAGVTQTPRYLIKTRGQQVTLSCSPISGHRSVSWYQQTPGQGLQFLFEYFSETQRNKGNFPGRFSGRQFSNSRSEMNVSTLELGDSALYLCASSNRRGLSSYNEQFFGPGTRLTVL.